A single sample gave rise to the 10 T cell receptor beta chains below, sequenced in a study of blood T cell repertoires in COVID-19. Method: immunoSEQ multiplex PCR; TCRdb's copy keeps in-frame clones and lacks some. This table has almost 300,000 clones, 85% to 90% appearing once. The sequenced sample consisted of peripheral blood. These receptors all stem from a woman in her 30s with COVID-19, enrolled during active disease.

The CDR3 region is CASSIPGSQGALAFGYGGYTF. In DNA, the CDR3 is TGTGCCAGTAGTATACCTGGATCACAGGGGGCGCTCGCGTTTGGGTATGGTGGCTACACCTTC. This chain uses TRBV19 with TRBJ1-2; 9 nucleotides align to TRBD1. The germline CDR1 and CDR2 sequences are LNHDA and SQIVND (reference sequence). The CDR3 runs 21 residues. The V gene end was trimmed by 2 bases and the J gene end by 7 bases; junction bases not matched to a gene: 26.

V gene TRBV5-6 combines with J gene TRBJ2-7; 8 bases are a match to TRBD2. V lost 3 bases, J lost 1 base, and 6 bases stayed unmatched. CDR1 and CDR2 (germline): SGHDT, YYEEEE. This CDR3 has 15 residues. Written as DNA, the CDR3 is TGTGCCAGCAGCTCTCCCAGCGGGGGTTCCTACGAGCAGTACTTC. It yields the protein CASSSPSGGSYEQYF. The full variable domain, its missing parts supplied by reference TRBV5-6 and TRBJ2-7, is DAGVTQSPTHLIKTRGQQVTLRCSPKSGHDTVSWYQQALGQGPQFIFQYYEEEERQRGNFPDRFSGHQFPNYSSELNVNALLLGDSALYLCASSSPSGGSYEQYFGPGTRLTVT.

This clone has just a few counts. The V gene is TRBV27, the J gene TRBJ1-5; D not resolved. Per the germline V gene, CDR1 is MNHEY and CDR2 is SMNVEV (reference sequence). The CDR3 extends over 14 amino acids. The V end was cut by 8 bases, the J end by 0 bases, with 11 bases between. The CDR3 DNA reads as TGTGCCAGCTCCGACCGGGATAGCAATCAGCCCCAGCATTTT. This gives the protein CASSDRDSNQPQHF.

This clone was counted once. The chain links TRBV6-5 to TRBJ2-5; 11 bases fit TRBD2. The CDR3 runs to 15 residues. Trimming cost V 7 bases and J 5 bases; bases outside gene matches: 9. From germline, CDR1 is MNHEY and CDR2 SVGAGI. CDR3 DNA: TGTGCCAGCACCCCCCTAGCGGGGGGATGGGAGACCCAGTACTTC. Amino acid sequence: CASTPLAGGWETQYF.

The chain is built from TRBV20-1 and TRBJ1-1, with a weak D call TRBD1 (5 bases). V lost 3 bases and J lost 2, with 13 bases in between. From germline, CDR1 is DFQATT and CDR2 SNEGSKA (reference sequence). The CDR3 contains 14 residues. The CDR3 DNA is TGCAGTGCTAGTCCAGGGTTCGGAAACACTGAAGCTTTCTTT. It yields the protein CSASPGFGNTEAFF.

The CDR3 here is CASSFLVPGELFF. CDR3 nucleotides: TGTGCCAGCAGCTTCTTAGTCCCCGGGGAGCTGTTTTTT. This rearrangement joins TRBV7-2 to TRBJ2-2; D is unresolved. The ends were cut back, 3 bases at V and 6 bases at J, with 8 bases in the middle. Germline V lookup: CDR1 SGHTA, CDR2 FQGNSA. The CDR3 has 13 residues.

The V and J genes are TRBV19 and TRBJ2-1; 7 nucleotides line up with TRBD1. The junction had 10 bases not matched to a gene; V was cut back by 8 bases and J by 9 bases. Germline values: CDR1 LNHDA, CDR2 SQIVND (reference sequence). The CDR3 has 13 amino acids. CDR3 in amino acids: CASRWTGPGEQFF. CDR3 nucleotides: TGTGCCAGTCGATGGACAGGTCCTGGTGAGCAGTTCTTC.

The rearrangement joins TRBV21-1 to TRBJ2-1; the D segment call TRBD2 is taken from the table without a DNA check. TRBV21-1 constitutes a pseudogene. The CDR3 sequence is 15 residues long. The CDR3 reads CASSMVGDQFNEQFF. CDR3 sequence (DNA): TGTGCCAGCAGCATGGTTGGAGACCAATTCAATGAGCAGTTCTTC.

This chain connects TRBV4-1 to TRBJ1-6, with D maybe TRBD1 (5 bases). The CDR3 covers 15 residues. The germline V gene encodes CDR1 MGHRA and CDR2 YSYEKL. The V end was cut by 3 bases, the J end by 0 bases, with 6 bases between. In nucleotides, the CDR3 is TGCGCCAGCAGCCAGGGGGGCTCCTATAATTCACCCCTCCACTTT. Its protein is CASSQGGSYNSPLHF.

CDR3 residues: CASSADYRGVTEAFF. In DNA, the CDR3 is TGTGCCAGCAGCGCCGATTACAGGGGTGTCACTGAAGCTTTCTTT. V is TRBV9 and J is TRBJ1-1; the match to TRBD1 covers 7 bases. In germline, CDR1 is SGDLS, CDR2 YYNGEE. This CDR3 contains 15 residues. J gave up 4 bases and V 3 bases, and 9 bases lay outside the gene matches. Drawing the rest from reference TRBV9 and TRBJ1-1, the complete variable domain is DSGVTQTPKHLITATGQRVTLRCSPRSGDLSVYWYQQSLDQGLQFLIQYYNGEERAKGNILERFSAQQFPDLHSELNLSSLELGDSALYFCASSADYRGVTEAFFGQGTRLTVV.